This TCR beta chain is drawn from a study of identical twins. Study-level results: The more abundant beta clonotypes in cord blood had fewer insertions, and memory repertoires did not show this.

Comment on this clonotype: Its antigen is as yet unknown.

After template switching added a universal primer site, the resulting cDNA carried unique molecular identifiers. From the 5' RACE reads, TCRdb called clonotypes with MiXCR, one entry per CDR3 protein. Altogether 1.5 million to 2 million distinct CDR3 sequences are present, less than 35% being singletons, with the ten largest covering over 0.25%. The CDR3 extends over 13 amino acids. Germline CDR1 reads MNHEY; CDR2 reads SMNVEV (reference sequence). The V end was cut by 2 bases, the J end by 3 bases, with 8 bases between. This chain links TRBV27 with TRBJ2-7; tentative D call: TRBD2 (6 bases). What was sequenced was cord blood. The origin of this receptor is a newborn girl in good health. The CDR3 DNA is TGTGCCAGCAGTTTAACTAGCCTCTACGAGCAGTACTTC. Protein: CASSLTSLYEQYF.